Shown below are 14 T cell receptor beta chains from a single sample sequenced in a study of blood T cell repertoires in COVID-19. Measured with immunoSEQ multiplex PCR; TCRdb has only the in-frame clones, and not every one. Of hundreds of thousands of clones listed, nearly 90% were seen once; the top ten hold approximately 2%. The specimen was PBMCs or T cells enriched from blood (not recorded which). These receptors were collected from a woman in her late teens or twenties with acute COVID-19.

This clone was seen a handful of times. The chain is built from TRBV12-3 or TRBV12-4 and TRBJ1-2; no firm D call. This CDR3 comprises 12 residues. V lost 7 bases and J 2 bases, leaving 8 bases between the germline ends. The CDR3 nucleotides read TGTGCCAGCATTGGGCAGAACTATGGCTACACCTTC. It yields the protein CASIGQNYGYTF.

V is TRBV9 and J is TRBJ2-3; 7 positions agree with TRBD2. J gave up 2 bases and V 2 bases, and 8 bases lay outside the gene matches. Germline lookup yields CDR1 SGDLS and CDR2 YYNGEE. The length of the CDR3 is 16 residues. The DNA for the CDR3 is TGTGCCAGCAGCGTTTGGCTAGCGGAACCCACAGATACGCAGTATTTT. It yields the protein CASSVWLAEPTDTQYF.

V usage is TRBV7-9 and J usage is TRBJ1-6, with D possibly being TRBD1 (5 bases). The germline CDR1 and CDR2 sequences are SEHNR and FQNEAQ (reference sequence). The CDR3 has 15 amino acids. With 1 base removed from V and 7 bases from J, the gap between germline ends came to 11 bases. CDR3 amino acids: CASSLVLQANSPLHF. CDR3 sequence (DNA): TGTGCCAGCAGCTTAGTATTACAGGCCAATTCACCCCTCCACTTT.

V is TRBV9 and J is TRBJ1-1; TRBD1 agrees at 7 bases. There are 13 residues in the CDR3. V shed 0 bases and J 13 bases; nucleotides not matched to a gene: 9. CDR1 is SGDLS, CDR2 YYNGEE, per germline. The CDR3 DNA is TGTGCCAGCAGCGTAGGAGGGGGGCAGGGGGTTTTCTTT. Protein: CASSVGGGQGVFF.

This rearrangement joins TRBV6-5 to TRBJ2-5, with 8 bases matching TRBD1. Germline V gene sequence: CDR1 MNHEY, CDR2 SVGAGI. The V gene end was trimmed by 9 bases and the J gene end by 9 bases; junction bases not matched to a gene: 12. The CDR3 contains 13 residues. The CDR3 region is CASWTGTRAPQYF. The CDR3 DNA reads TGTGCCAGTTGGACAGGGACGCGGGCTCCCCAGTACTTC.

The chain is built from TRBV7-6 and TRBJ1-2, with D maybe TRBD1 (6 bases). Trimming took 5 bases from V and 7 from J, leaving 23 bases between them. Per the germline V gene, CDR1 is SGHVS and CDR2 is FNYEAQ. CDR3 size: 16 residues. This CDR3 reads CASSPPTGTGRAGYTF. In nucleotides, the CDR3 is TGTGCCAGCAGCCCCCCTACCGGAACAGGGAGGGCTGGCTACACCTTC.

The chain carries TRBV3-1 (or the pseudogene TRBV3-2) and TRBJ1-6; TRBD1 might be the D (6 bases). Trimming stripped 8 bases from V and 9 bases from J, with 17 bases between. Per the germline V gene, CDR1 is LGHDT and CDR2 is YNNKEL (reference sequence). The CDR3 loop spans 14 amino acids. Written as DNA, the CDR3 is TGTGCCAGCCGGAGGGGGAGGGAAATTTCACCCCTCCACTTT. This gives the protein CASRRGREISPLHF.

This clone came up once. The chain employs TRBV5-1 and TRBJ1-3, with D possibly matching TRBD1 (5 bases). CDR3 length: 14 residues. V was clipped by 3 bases and J by 4 bases, with 11 bases between them. CDR1 SGHRS and CDR2 YFSETQ come from the germline V gene. CDR3 coding DNA: TGCGCCAGCAGCTCCAGTACAGGAGGAAACACCATATATTTT. It is translated as CASSSSTGGNTIYF.

This clone has only a few counts. The CDR3 DNA sequence: TGTGCCAGCAGTTCTCCGGGACAGGGGTGGACTGAAGCTTTCTTT. It specifies CASSSPGQGWTEAFF. V is TRBV28 and J is TRBJ1-1; TRBD1 aligns across 10 bases. Trimming took 4 bases from V and 5 from J; bases not matched to a gene: 7. The CDR3 sequence is 15 residues long. CDR1 is MDHEN and CDR2 is SYDVKM in the germline V gene.

Note on this clone: This CDR3 is missing its conserved last phenylalanine or tryptophan, likely due to a read error. The DNA is omitted, as the CDR3 cannot be located on it reliably, and the CDR3 follows TCRdb's listing. This chain uses TRBV21-1 with TRBJ1-1. TRBV21-1 is designated a pseudogene. With termini counted, the CDR3 has 14 amino acids. This chain's CDR3 is CASSKAHAGSVPPI.

The gene calls are TRBV28 and TRBJ1-1; the D is unclear. Trimming shortened V by 3 bases and J by 3 bases, and 5 bases separated the two germline ends. The length of the CDR3 is 12 residues. Per germline, CDR1 MDHEN and CDR2 SYDVKM. In DNA, the CDR3 is TGTGCCAGCAGTTTCATTTACACTGAAGCTTTCTTT. This encodes CASSFIYTEAFF.

This clone appeared a few times. The rearrangement uses TRBV6-4 and TRBJ2-1; TRBD1 matches 8 bases. Germline CDR1 is MRHNA and CDR2 is SNTAGT. J lost 7 bases, V lost 5 bases, and 4 bases had no gene match. The CDR3 has 13 amino acids. CDR3 bases: TGTGCCAGCAGTCAGGGGGCGCGTAATGAGCAGTTCTTC. Translation: CASSQGARNEQFF.

This rearrangement joins TRBV6-4 to TRBJ2-1; 10 bases match TRBD2. V was clipped by 5 bases and J by 6 bases; unmatched bases: 7. Germline V gives CDR1 MRHNA, CDR2 SNTAGT. CDR3 size: 15 residues. The CDR3 spells CASSPIAGGSNEQFF. The CDR3 coding sequence is TGTGCCAGCAGTCCCATAGCGGGGGGTTCCAATGAGCAGTTCTTC.

The chain carries TRBV19 and TRBJ1-6; no firm D call. The CDR3 has 15 amino acids. Germline CDR1 is LNHDA and CDR2 is SQIVND (reference sequence). V gave up 3 bases and J gave up 0 bases, with 6 bases separating them. The CDR3 bases are TGTGCCAGTAGTATGAAGAGCTCCTATAATTCACCCCTCCACTTT. Amino acids: CASSMKSSYNSPLHF.